One TCR beta chain is described in this entry. Its target antigen remains unknown. Base qualities are missing; no much larger clone stands one base away. From V the trimming removes 5 bases and from J it removes 2 bases, while the gene matches leave 2 bases of the junction unaccounted for. The germline V gene (reference sequence) yields MNHEY for CDR1 and SMNVEV for CDR2. The CDR3 covers 13 residues, taking in both the cysteine and the phenylalanine. CDR3 DNA is the only sequence kept; it has 39 bases, read in frame from the first base. The data belong to a study of PD-1 blockade in classical Hodgkin lymphoma (dated by TCRdb to 2018 to 2021). In terms of the full investigation: Nivolumab dosing was 3 mg/kg intravenously every 2 weeks, continuing until either disease progression or unacceptable toxicity. The study used TCR beta sequencing and CyTOF to define a peripheral blood immune signature of response to PD-1 blockade in classical Hodgkin lymphoma.

Genomic DNA was extracted with the Qiagen DNeasy kit from unsorted PBMCs and from negatively selected CD4+ and CD8+ fractions. TCR beta CDR3 regions were subjected to amplification by immunoSEQ multiplex PCR with primers that anneal to V and J segments. A synthetic immune receptor repertoire was used to minimize amplification bias, and remaining bias was computationally removed after sequencing. On the authors' methods: Custom Python scripts were used to quantify repertoire diversity as the Shannon entropy index. The unsorted, CD4+ and CD8+ repertoires were each analyzed separately, with the exception of combined analyses, where CD4+ and CD8+ sequences were merged in silico. A clone counted as expanded when the clone's frequency after treatment rose at least 2-fold relative to C1D1, and clones undetected at baseline were given a pseudocount of 0.5. Clones with 0 or 1 copy at C1D1 were classified as singleton clones, and clones with 2 or more copies were classified as non-singleton clones. By matching protein sequences in sorted samples from the same patient, clones expanded in unsorted samples were annotated as CD4+, CD8+ or unknown. Wilcoxon tests were applied to paired samples to test diversity changes from C1D1 to C4D1. Entries here come from immuneACCESS through TCRdb and include only in-frame sequences with V and J called. Some clones fail to appear in such tables; in the studies checked, an unresolved V gene covers under half of the shortfall, and the cause of the remainder is unknown. D and trimming come from the DNA, and the V and J calls and clone size come from that table. Within this sample are more than 85,000 clones, with around 90% of them counted one time only. The top ten clonotypes cover approximately 2.4% of the sample.

Study-wide conclusions, independent of this receptor: A significant rise by C4D1 was seen in CD4+ but not CD8+ TCR diversity (p=0.0027 vs p=0.16), with the rise being most apparent in complete responders (p=0.02). The study was restricted to a single clinical trial cohort, and the causes of repertoire differences, possibly disease activity or prior therapy, were left undefined. Trial patients with a complete response had baseline diversity similar to that of newly diagnosed patients, while partial responders and progressors had significantly lower diversity. Baseline TCR diversity was reported to be lower in newly diagnosed patients than in healthy donors, and even lower in relapsed/refractory patients. Lower diversity was observed in patients in whom nivolumab was started less than 1 year after ASCT, and these patients were excluded from later analyses so that confounding by immune reconstitution would be avoided.

The sample's time point label is to be understood as: cycle 2 day 1 (C2D1) of nivolumab. Every trial patient had relapsed after autologous stem cell transplantation, and cohorts A, B and C differed in prior brentuximab vedotin exposure. The trial cohort comprised roughly 50 patients with relapsed/refractory classical Hodgkin lymphoma whose best overall responses were complete response, partial response or progressive disease. Single-agent nivolumab was administered to trial patients in the multi-cohort phase II CheckMate 205 trial. An independent review committee assessed best overall response by applying the 2007 International Working Group response criteria. PBMCs from the trial were collected at three points: immediately before nivolumab initiation (C1D1), and during therapy at cycle 2 day 1 and cycle 4 day 1. After peripheral blood was drawn into 8 mL Vacutainer Cell Preparation Tubes, PBMCs were isolated by centrifugation and then cryopreserved.

The TCR was taken from a human donor with classical Hodgkin lymphoma. Sequenced here: peripheral blood mononuclear cells (PBMCs), sampled before the second cycle of nivolumab. The chain employs TRBV27 and TRBJ1-2, with 7 bases aligning to TRBD1. The DNA sequence is TGTGCCAGCAGTGTACAGGGGAACTATGGCTACACCTTC. Its protein product is CASSVQGNYGYTF.